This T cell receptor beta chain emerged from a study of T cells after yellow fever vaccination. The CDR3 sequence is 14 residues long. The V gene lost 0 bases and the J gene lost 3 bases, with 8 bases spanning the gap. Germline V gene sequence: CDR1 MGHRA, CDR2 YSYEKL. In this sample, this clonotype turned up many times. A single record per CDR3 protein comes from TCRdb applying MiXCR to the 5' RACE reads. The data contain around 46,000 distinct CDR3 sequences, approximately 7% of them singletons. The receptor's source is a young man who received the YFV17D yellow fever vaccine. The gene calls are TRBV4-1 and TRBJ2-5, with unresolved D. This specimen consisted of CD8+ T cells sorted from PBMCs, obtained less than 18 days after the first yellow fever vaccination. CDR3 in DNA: TGCGCCAGCAGCCAAGAAGGCGCCGAAGAGACCCAGTACTTC. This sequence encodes CASSQEGAEETQYF.